Each of the 6 T cell receptor beta chains below was sequenced from the same sample in a study of T cell changes during pregnancy in multiple sclerosis. The table came from immunoSEQ multiplex PCR; TCRdb's copy has only in-frame clones and leaves some out. The table lists tens of thousands of clones, 75% to 90% of them singletons. This specimen consisted of CD4+ T cells from peripheral blood mononuclear cells, obtained in the first trimester of pregnancy. These receptors originate from a female donor in good health, enrolled as a control in a pregnancy study.

The chain has TRBV11-3 and TRBJ2-3; 9 bases align to TRBD1. Germline CDR1 and CDR2: SGHNT and YENEEA. The length of the CDR3 is 15 residues. With 5 bases clipped from V and 5 bases from J, the junction kept 8 bases outside the gene matches. The CDR3 region has the DNA TGTGCCAGCAGCGTCGGGGACAGGGTAGGAGATACGCAGTATTTT. Its translation: CASSVGDRVGDTQYF.

The CDR3 protein is CASSGNRRGQDNEQFF. CDR3 DNA: TGCGCCAGCAGTGGAAATCGGCGGGGGCAGGACAATGAGCAGTTCTTC. The chain carries TRBV10-2 and TRBJ2-1; TRBD2 is a possible D gene (7 bases). The CDR3 runs 16 residues. Per germline, CDR1 WSHSY and CDR2 SAAADI. Trimming stripped 4 bases from V and 5 bases from J, with 18 bases between.

The chain has TRBV2 and TRBJ2-3, with D unclear. The V and J ends lost 2 bases and 2 bases respectively, with 5 bases between them. This CDR3 has 13 amino acids. CDR1 and CDR2 (germline): SNHLY, FYNNEI. The CDR3 protein is CASSEQFTDTQYF. The DNA for the CDR3 is TGTGCCAGCAGTGAACAGTTCACAGATACGCAGTATTTT.

The chain uses TRBV12-5 and TRBJ1-3; D gene unclear. There are 16 residues in the CDR3. Germline CDR1 reads LGHNT; CDR2 reads FRNRAP. V was pared by 4 bases and J by 2 bases, with 15 bases between. The CDR3 DNA is TGTGCTAGTGGTTCGCCCCCGGGATTTACTGGAAACACCATATATTTT. It yields the protein CASGSPPGFTGNTIYF.

The gene calls are TRBV10-1 and TRBJ2-7, with D tentatively TRBD1 (6 bases). The CDR3 contains 14 residues. The germline gives CDR1 WNHNN, CDR2 SYGVQD (reference sequence). V was pared by 3 bases and J by 2 bases, with 11 bases between. The CDR3 loop is CASSETRGAYEQYF. DNA of the CDR3: TGCGCCAGCAGTGAAACCAGGGGCGCCTACGAGCAGTACTTC.

The gene calls are TRBV5-4 and TRBJ2-2; D gene ambiguous. CDR3 size: 15 residues. Between the trimmed V and J ends, which lost 0 bases and 4 bases, there was a span of 10 bases. Germline CDR1 SGHNT, CDR2 YYREEE (reference sequence). The CDR3 DNA sequence: TGTGCCAGCAGCTTGGACAGCCTCTCCACCGGGGAGCTGTTTTTT. Protein sequence: CASSLDSLSTGELFF.